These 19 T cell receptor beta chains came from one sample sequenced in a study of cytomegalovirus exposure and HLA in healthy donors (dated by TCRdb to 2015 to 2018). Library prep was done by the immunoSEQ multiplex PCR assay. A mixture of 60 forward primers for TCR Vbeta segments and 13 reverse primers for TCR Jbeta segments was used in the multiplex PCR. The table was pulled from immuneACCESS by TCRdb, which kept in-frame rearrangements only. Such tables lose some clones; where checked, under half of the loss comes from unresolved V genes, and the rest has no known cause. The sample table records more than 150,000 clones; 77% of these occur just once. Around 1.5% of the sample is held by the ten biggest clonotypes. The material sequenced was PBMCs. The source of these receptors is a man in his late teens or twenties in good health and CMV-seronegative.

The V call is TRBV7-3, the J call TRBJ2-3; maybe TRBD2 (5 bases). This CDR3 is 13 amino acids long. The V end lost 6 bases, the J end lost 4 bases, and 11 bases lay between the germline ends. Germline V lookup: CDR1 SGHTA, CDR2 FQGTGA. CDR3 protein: CASSAGKADTQYF. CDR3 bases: TGTGCCAGCAGTGCGGGCAAGGCAGATACGCAGTATTTT.

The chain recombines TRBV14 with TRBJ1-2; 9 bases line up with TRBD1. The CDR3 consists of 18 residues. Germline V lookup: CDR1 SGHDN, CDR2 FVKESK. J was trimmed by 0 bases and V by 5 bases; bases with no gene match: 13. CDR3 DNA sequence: TGTGCCAGCAGCGACTTCCGGGACAGGGAGAATACTAACTATGGCTACACCTTC. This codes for CASSDFRDRENTNYGYTF.

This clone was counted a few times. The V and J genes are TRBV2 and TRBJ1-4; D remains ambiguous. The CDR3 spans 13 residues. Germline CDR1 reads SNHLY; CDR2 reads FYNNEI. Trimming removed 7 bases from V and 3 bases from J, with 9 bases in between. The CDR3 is CASTRRANEKLFF. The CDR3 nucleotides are TGTGCCAGCACAAGGAGGGCTAATGAAAAACTGTTTTTT.

The CDR3 DNA reads TGTGCCAGCAGCGTTAGCGGGGAGCTGTTTTTT. Translating it yields CASSVSGELFF. The chain joins TRBV9 to TRBJ2-2; D gene ambiguous. Trimming cost V 2 bases and J 7 bases, with 3 bases left between them. The V gene's germline CDR1 is SGDLS and CDR2 YYNGEE. The CDR3 length is 11 residues.

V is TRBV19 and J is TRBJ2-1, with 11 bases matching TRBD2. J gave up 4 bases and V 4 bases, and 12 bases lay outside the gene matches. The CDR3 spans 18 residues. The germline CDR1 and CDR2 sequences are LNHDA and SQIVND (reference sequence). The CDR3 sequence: CASSKLAGASGLYNEQFF. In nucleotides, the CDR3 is TGTGCCAGTAGTAAACTAGCGGGAGCCTCCGGACTGTACAATGAGCAGTTCTTC.

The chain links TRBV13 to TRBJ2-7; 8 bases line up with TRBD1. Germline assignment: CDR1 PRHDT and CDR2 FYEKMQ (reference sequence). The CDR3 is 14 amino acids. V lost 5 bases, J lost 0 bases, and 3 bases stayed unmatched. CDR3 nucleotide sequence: TGTGCCAGCAGCCGGACAGGGAGCTCCTACGAGCAGTACTTC. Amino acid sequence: CASSRTGSSYEQYF.

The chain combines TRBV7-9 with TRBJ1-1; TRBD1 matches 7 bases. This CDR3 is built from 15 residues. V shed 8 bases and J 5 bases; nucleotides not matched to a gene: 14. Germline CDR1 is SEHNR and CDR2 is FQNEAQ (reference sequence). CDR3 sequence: CASFRLGSGGTEAFF. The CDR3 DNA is TGTGCCAGCTTCCGGTTGGGGTCAGGGGGGACTGAAGCTTTCTTT.

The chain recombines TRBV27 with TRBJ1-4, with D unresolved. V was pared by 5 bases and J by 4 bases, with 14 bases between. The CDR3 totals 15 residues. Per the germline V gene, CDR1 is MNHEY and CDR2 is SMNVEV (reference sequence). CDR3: CASSDNEGHNEKLFF. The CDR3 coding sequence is TGTGCCAGCAGTGATAATGAGGGCCATAATGAAAAACTGTTTTTT.

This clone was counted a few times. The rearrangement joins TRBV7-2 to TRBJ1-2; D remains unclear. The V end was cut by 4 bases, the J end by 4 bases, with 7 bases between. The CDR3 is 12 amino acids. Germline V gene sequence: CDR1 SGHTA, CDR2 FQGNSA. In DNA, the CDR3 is TGTGCCAGCAGCTCCAACACCTATGGCTACACCTTC. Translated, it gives CASSSNTYGYTF. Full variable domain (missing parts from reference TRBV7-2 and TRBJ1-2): GAGVSQSPSNKVTEKGKDVELRCDPISGHTALYWYRQSLGQGLEFLIYFQGNSAPDKSGLPSDRFSAERTGGSVSTLTIQRTQQEDSAVYLCASSSNTYGYTFGSGTRLTVV.

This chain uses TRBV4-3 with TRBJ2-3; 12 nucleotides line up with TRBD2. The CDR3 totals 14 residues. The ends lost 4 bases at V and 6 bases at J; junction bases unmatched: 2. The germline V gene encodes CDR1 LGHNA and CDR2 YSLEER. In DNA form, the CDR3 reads TGCGCCAGCAGCCCAGGACTAGCGGGGGATACGCAGTATTTT. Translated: CASSPGLAGDTQYF.

The CDR3 region is CASSQGYTDPPRRRDTQYF. The CDR3 region has the DNA TGCGCCAGCAGCCAAGGATACACCGACCCGCCCCGGAGGAGAGATACGCAGTATTTT. V gene TRBV4-3 combines with J gene TRBJ2-3, with D tentatively TRBD2 (5 bases). The V gene's germline CDR1 is LGHNA and CDR2 YSLEER. The CDR3 is made up of 19 amino acids. Deletions cut 1 base from V and 5 bases from J, with 25 bases between.

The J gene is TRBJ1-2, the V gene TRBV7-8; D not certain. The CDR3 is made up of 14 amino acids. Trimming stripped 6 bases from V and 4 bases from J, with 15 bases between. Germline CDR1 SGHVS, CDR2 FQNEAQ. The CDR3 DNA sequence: TGTGCCAGCAGTCCGAGGTCAGAAAGCTATGGCTACACCTTC. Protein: CASSPRSESYGYTF.

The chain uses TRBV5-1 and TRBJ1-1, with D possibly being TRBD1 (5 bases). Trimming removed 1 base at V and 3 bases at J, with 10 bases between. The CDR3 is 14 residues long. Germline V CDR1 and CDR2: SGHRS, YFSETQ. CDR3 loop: CASSLSSGHTEAFF. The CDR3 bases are TGCGCCAGCAGCTTGTCATCAGGGCACACTGAAGCTTTCTTT.

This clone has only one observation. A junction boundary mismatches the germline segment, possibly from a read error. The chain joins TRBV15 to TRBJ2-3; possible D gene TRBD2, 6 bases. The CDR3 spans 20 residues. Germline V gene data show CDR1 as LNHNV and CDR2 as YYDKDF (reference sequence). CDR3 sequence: CATNRDQGGSTSTSTDTQYF. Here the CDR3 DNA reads TGTGCCACCAACAGAGATCAGGGTGGGTCAACTAGCACTAGCACAGATACGCAGTATTTT.

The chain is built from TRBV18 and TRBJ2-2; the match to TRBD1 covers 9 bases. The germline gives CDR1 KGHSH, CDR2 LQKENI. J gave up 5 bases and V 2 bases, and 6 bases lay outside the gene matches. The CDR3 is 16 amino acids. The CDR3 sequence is CASSPLRQGETGELFF. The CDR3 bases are TGTGCCAGCTCACCATTGAGACAGGGGGAAACCGGGGAGCTGTTTTTT.

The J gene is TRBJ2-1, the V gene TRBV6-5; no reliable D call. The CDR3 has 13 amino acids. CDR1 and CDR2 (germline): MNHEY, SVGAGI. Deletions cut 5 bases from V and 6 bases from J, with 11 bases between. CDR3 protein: CASSTHLSNEQFF. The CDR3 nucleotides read TGTGCCAGCAGTACCCACCTTAGCAATGAGCAGTTCTTC.

CDR3 residues: CASSLFGLGLAGGPSDTQYF. The CDR3 DNA follows: TGTGCCAGCAGTTTATTTGGGTTAGGGCTAGCGGGAGGGCCCTCAGATACGCAGTATTTT. The rearrangement joins TRBV28 to TRBJ2-3; 12 nucleotides line up with TRBD2. CDR1 is MDHEN, CDR2 SYDVKM, per germline. The CDR3 extends over 20 amino acids. The junction had 15 bases not matched to a gene; V was cut back by 1 base and J by 4 bases. The full variable domain, in which reference TRBV28 and TRBJ2-3 provide the parts outside the CDR3, is DVKVTQSSRYLVKRTGEKVFLECVQDMDHENMFWYRQDPGLGLRLIYFSYDVKMKEKGDIPEGYSVSREKKERFSLILESASTNQTSMYLCASSLFGLGLAGGPSDTQYFGPGTRLTVL.

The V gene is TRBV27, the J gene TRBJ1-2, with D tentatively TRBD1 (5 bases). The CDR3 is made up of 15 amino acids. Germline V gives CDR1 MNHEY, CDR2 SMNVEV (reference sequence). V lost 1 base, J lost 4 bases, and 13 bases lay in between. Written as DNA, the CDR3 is TGTGCCAGCAGTTTATGGGGGGAGGACCCCTATGGCTACACCTTC. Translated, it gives CASSLWGEDPYGYTF.

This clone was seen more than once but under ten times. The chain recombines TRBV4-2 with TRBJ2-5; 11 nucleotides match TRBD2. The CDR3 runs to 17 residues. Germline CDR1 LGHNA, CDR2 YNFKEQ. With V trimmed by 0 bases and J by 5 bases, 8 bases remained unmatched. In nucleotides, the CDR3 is TGTGCCAGCAGCCAAGAGGACGGTCTAGCGGGGGGTGAGACCCAGTACTTC. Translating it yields CASSQEDGLAGGETQYF.